This entry features one T cell receptor (beta chain) sequence. A junction end diverges from the germline sequence, so it may reflect a read error. CDR1 and CDR2 from the germline V gene are SGHAT and FQNNGV. This CDR3 has 14 amino acids. This record belongs to a study of tumor-infiltrating lymphocytes in primary liver carcinoma. Study background: The patients comprised men and women between the ages of 30 and 69 years. Among the tumors, stages were T1-T3 N0M0 and sizes about 4 to 10 cm. Samples returned roughly 3.65 to 7.5 million productive TCRbeta reads, a yield that was similar across tissue types.

Synthesis of TCR beta cDNA was carried out from about 0.55 ug total RNA with a constant-region primer. Three nested multiplex PCR rounds of slightly modified ARM-PCR generated TCR beta libraries. Use of TRBV1-TRBV30 forward primers with a C-beta reverse primer characterized the first two PCR rounds, which lasted roughly 11 cycles each. TCRdb ran MiXCR on the multiplex PCR reads and lists one entry per CDR3 protein. The data hold 90,000 to 100,000 distinct CDR3 sequences, with 69% observed a single time. DNA and RNA were both co-extracted from 20-30 mg of bulk tissue that had not been sorted. The sample comprised liver tumor tissue from sampling region 5. As to subset: tumor region T5, tumor centre. The J gene is TRBJ2-7, the V gene TRBV11-2, with TRBD2 matching 7 bases. This sequence was found in a woman in her fifties or sixties with primary liver carcinoma and hepatitis B virus infection. CDR3 sequence: CGSSPTSASYEQHF. The CDR3, as DNA: TGTGGCAGCAGCCCCACTAGCGCCTCCTACGAGCAGCATTTC.